This paragraph covers one T cell receptor (beta chain) sequence. Its binding antigen is unknown. No quality values exist for individual bases; no much larger clone is one base distant. The data belong to a study of cytomegalovirus exposure and HLA in healthy donors (dated by TCRdb to 2017 to 2019). Some background on the complete study: A later analysis indicated that the roughly 130 validation repertoires were generated on the platform also employed for the approximately 700 repertoires of the first cohort. The aim of the study was to test whether cataloging public T cell receptors could identify signatures of past pathogen exposure. Along with the roughly 700-subject first cohort, a separate validation cohort of over a hundred different subjects was used. High-throughput TCR immunosequencing, statistical association of individual TCRs with disease status, and machine learning were combined to predict cytomegalovirus infection status.

Broad study findings and their caveats: Of the cluster scores, roughly 95% were above 0 in a later analysis, which found that TCRs clustered in the first cohort also tended to co-occur in the approximately 120 validation repertoires. A later analysis had no HLA typing for the validation cohort, so co-occurrence there was scored across all 130 or so repertoires. The classifier was reported to diagnose cytomegalovirus status with high specificity and sensitivity in both the original and validation cohorts. The authors suggested that the approach could potentially be generalized to other disease states and immunological phenotypes. In the study, approximately 160 TCR beta chains were listed as associated with cytomegalovirus. A few of the identified cytomegalovirus-associated TCR beta chains were confirmed in vitro to be specific for cytomegalovirus antigens. Across donors, most TCR sequences were observed very rarely, whereas some public TCRs were present in many individuals.

The library came from the immunoSEQ multiplex PCR assay. The authors processed their data as follows. To diagnose cytomegalovirus status from the catalog of TCR beta chain sequences, a statistical classification framework was built. The immuneACCESS repertoire file appears here via TCRdb, limited to in-frame rearrangements. These files lack a portion of the clones; in checked studies, under half of the deficit traces to unresolved V genes, and the cause of the others is not known. V and J calls and clone size follow that table, whereas D and trimming were derived from the DNA. In this sample the table shows 100,000 to 150,000 clones, approximately 92% of which occur a single time. In total, the top ten clones hold around 1.2% of the sample. The donors were included in the validation cohort of 90 to 150 subjects, a group kept apart from the approximately 700-subject first cohort. This sequence originates from a woman aged 18-29 years in good health and CMV-seronegative. Sequencing was done on a sample of PBMCs.

The DNA sequence is as follows: TGTGCCAGCAGTTCACAGGGGCTAATCGGCACGGGGGAGCTGTTTTTT. It specifies CASSSQGLIGTGELFF. Recombination connected TRBV28 to TRBJ2-2; TRBD1 matches 7 bases in the middle. The cysteine opens and the phenylalanine closes a CDR3 of 16 amino acids. Only the CDR3 DNA is retained, 48 bases long and in frame from the first base. CDR1 and CDR2, per the germline V gene, are MDHEN and SYDVKM. V has 4 bases trimmed and J has 8 bases trimmed; junction bases matching no gene number 13.